This T cell receptor (beta chain) emerged from a study of cytomegalovirus exposure and HLA in healthy donors. Overall study context: A subsequent analysis stated that the approximately 110 validation repertoires were run on the same platform as the roughly 710 first-cohort repertoires. Study observations and caveats: High sensitivity and specificity were reportedly achieved when the classifier diagnosed cytomegalovirus status.

This clone was counted a single time. As yet, its antigen is unknown. Germline loops: CDR1 MNHEY, CDR2 SVGAGI. Trimming removed 6 bases from V and 9 bases from J; junction bases left unmatched: 4. The CDR3 is 14 residues long. The table came from immunoSEQ multiplex PCR; TCRdb's copy has only in-frame clones and leaves some out. The sample records about 250,000 clones, approximately 84% being singletons. This sequence was found in a man between 18 and 29 years old in good health and CMV-seropositive. The sample comprised PBMCs. V is TRBV6-5 and J is TRBJ2-1, with TRBD2 matching 14 bases. The DNA of the CDR3 is TGTGCCAGCAGACAAGGGACTAGCGGGAGTGAGCAGTTCTTC. Translated, it gives CASRQGTSGSEQFF.